Each of the 11 T cell receptor beta chains below was sequenced from the same sample in a study of T cells in Graves' hyperthyroidism and ophthalmopathy. What was amplified from RNA transcripts were TCR beta CDR3 regions. HTBI primers were used for first-round RT-PCR of the TCR CDR3. In TCRdb, the multiplex PCR reads were re-called with MiXCR into one record per CDR3 protein. The sample lists around 350,000 distinct CDR3 sequences, approximately 16% occurring once. The sequenced sample was blood. The origin of the receptors is a woman in her fifties or sixties with Graves' ophthalmopathy.

This clonotype occurred a few times. V and J are TRBV20-1 and TRBJ2-5; D is undetermined. Germline CDR1 and CDR2: DFQATT and SNEGSKA (reference sequence). V shed 1 base and J shed 3 bases, with 12 bases lying between them. This CDR3 region has 14 residues. The CDR3, as DNA: TGCAGTGCTAGAGTAATGGGCAGAGAAGAGACCCAGTACTTC. This encodes CSARVMGREETQYF.

There are a few counts of this clonotype. The chain employs TRBV28 and TRBJ2-7; 13 positions agree with TRBD2. CDR1 and CDR2 from the germline V gene are MDHEN and SYDVKM. The V segment lost 2 bases and the J segment 7 bases; nucleotides outside the gene matches: 5. The CDR3 runs to 15 residues. CDR3 amino acids: CASSLNLGLAGEQYF. The CDR3 DNA reads TGTGCCAGCAGTTTAAATTTGGGACTAGCGGGAGAGCAGTACTTC.

This clonotype appeared many times. This chain joins TRBV2 and TRBJ1-5; D unresolved. Per the germline V gene, CDR1 is SNHLY and CDR2 is FYNNEI. V dropped 3 bases and J dropped 2 bases, with 11 bases sitting between them. CDR3 length equals 15 residues. The CDR3 DNA reads as TGTGCCAGCAGTGAGGCCCTGCGGGGCAATCAGCCCCAGCATTTT. This codes for CASSEALRGNQPQHF.

This clonotype was observed many times. The genes are TRBV6-1 and TRBJ2-3; D is unresolved. The CDR3 length is 12 residues. Deletions cut 3 bases from V and 5 bases from J, with 6 bases between. Germline CDR1 is MNHNS and CDR2 is SASEGT. This CDR3 is CASSDLGDTQYF. The CDR3 DNA follows: TGTGCCAGCAGTGATTTGGGAGATACGCAGTATTTT.

This clonotype was recorded many times. This chain's CDR3 is CASGGVGGQRYGYTF. The DNA for the CDR3 is TGTGCCAGCGGGGGGGTAGGGGGACAGCGCTATGGCTACACCTTC. The V gene is TRBV2, the J gene TRBJ1-2; 7 bases map to TRBD1. CDR1 SNHLY and CDR2 FYNNEI come from the germline V gene. CDR3 length: 15 residues. V was clipped by 8 bases and J by 4 bases; unmatched bases: 13.

This clonotype was detected many times. V and J are TRBV5-1 and TRBJ1-1, with D hard to call. CDR1 is SGHRS and CDR2 is YFSETQ in the germline V gene. Trimming shortened V by 5 bases and J by 2 bases, and 10 bases separated the two germline ends. The CDR3 loop spans 13 amino acids. The CDR3 reads CASRWAGNTEAFF. CDR3 DNA sequence: TGCGCCAGCAGATGGGCGGGAAACACTGAAGCTTTCTTT.

This clonotype has only a few counts. The chain combines TRBV19 with TRBJ1-1; D uncertain. Germline lookup yields CDR1 LNHDA and CDR2 SQIVND (reference sequence). CDR3 length: 16 amino acids. Trimming stripped 1 base from V and 1 base from J, with 13 bases between. The CDR3 DNA reads TGTGCCAGTAGTATAGCTTGGGCCCGGCGGAACACTGAAGCTTTCTTT. This sequence encodes CASSIAWARRNTEAFF.

This clonotype has a count of ten or more. The V and J genes are TRBV24-1 and TRBJ2-3, with TRBD2 matching over 9 bases. CDR3 length equals 14 residues. Trimming removed 7 bases from V and 3 bases from J; junction bases left unmatched: 4. The germline V gene encodes CDR1 KGHDR and CDR2 SFDVKD. The CDR3: CATSPAGGTDTQYF. CDR3 coding DNA: TGTGCCACCAGCCCAGCGGGAGGAACAGATACGCAGTATTTT.

CDR3 sequence (DNA): TGTGCCAGCAGCTTAGCGGCTAGCGGGAGCCCCTACGAGCAGTACTTC. Protein: CASSLAASGSPYEQYF. The V gene is TRBV7-9, the J gene TRBJ2-7; 10 positions agree with TRBD2. J lost 2 bases, V lost 0 bases, and 4 bases had no gene match. Germline values: CDR1 SEHNR, CDR2 FQNEAQ (reference sequence). This CDR3 region has 16 residues.

In this sample, this clonotype turned up many times. The genes are TRBV7-2 and TRBJ2-3; no clear D gene. Germline values: CDR1 SGHTA, CDR2 FQGNSA. V was pared by 0 bases and J by 4 bases, with 11 bases between. CDR3 length: 15 amino acids. The CDR3 here is CASSLATSRADTQYF. In nucleotides, the CDR3 is TGTGCCAGCAGCTTAGCCACCTCGCGAGCAGATACGCAGTATTTT.

V gene TRBV4-1 combines with J gene TRBJ2-1; either TRBD1 or TRBD2 may fit D (5 bases each). The CDR3 is 16 amino acids. Germline V gene lookup returns CDR1 MGHRA and CDR2 YSYEKL. V was shortened by 2 bases and J by 2 bases, with 13 bases between the two germline ends. DNA for the CDR3: TGCGCCAGCAGCCAACGGGGCCCTACTACCTACAATGAGCAGTTCTTC. Translation gives CASSQRGPTTYNEQFF.